Shown below are 7 T cell receptor beta chains from a single sample sequenced in a study of T-cell reconstitution after alpha-beta-depleted transplantation in children. Researchers prepared the TCRbeta library using unique molecular identifiers, the study reports. TCRdb re-analysed the PCR reads in MiXCR, keeping a single row per CDR3 protein. The profile shows a few hundred thousand distinct CDR3 sequences, roughly 15% of them singletons. The specimen was PBMCs, mostly from graft donor cells, collected 360 days after TCRalphabeta/CD19-depleted stem cell transplant. The receptor set was obtained from a boy younger than two who had a stem cell transplant for Wiskott-Aldrich syndrome, so the T cells may come from the graft donor.

The chain joins TRBV3-1 to TRBJ1-2; weak D call: TRBD1 (6 bases). Germline CDR1 is LGHDT and CDR2 is YNNKEL (reference sequence). The CDR3 has 13 amino acids. V lost 9 bases to trimming and J lost 2 bases, with 13 bases between them. CDR3 sequence: CASQGRGNYGYTF. The CDR3, as DNA: TGTGCCAGTCAGGGGAGGGGAAACTATGGCTACACCTTC.

This rearrangement joins TRBV24-1 to TRBJ2-5, with 8 nucleotides matching TRBD1. The V and J ends lost 7 bases and 1 base, in that order; junction bases with no gene match: 4. The CDR3 has 14 amino acids. Germline loops: CDR1 KGHDR, CDR2 SFDVKD. This CDR3 reads CATSLTGAQETQYF. The DNA of the CDR3 is TGTGCCACCAGCTTGACAGGGGCCCAAGAGACCCAGTACTTC.

This chain uses TRBV24-1 with TRBJ2-3; 8 bases line up with TRBD1. The CDR3 runs to 17 residues. The V segment lost 2 bases and the J segment 0 bases; nucleotides outside the gene matches: 6. The germline V gene has CDR1 KGHDR and CDR2 SFDVKD. CDR3 sequence reads: CATSDWRTGPSTDTQYF. The CDR3 bases are TGTGCCACCAGTGATTGGAGGACAGGGCCCAGCACAGATACGCAGTATTTT.

The chain links TRBV24-1 to TRBJ2-1; TRBD2 agrees at 10 bases. Germline V lookup: CDR1 KGHDR, CDR2 SFDVKD. The ends lost 3 bases at V and 3 bases at J; junction bases unmatched: 10. The CDR3 extends over 18 amino acids. The CDR3 spells CATSDLTSGRGHYNEQFF. For the CDR3, the DNA is TGTGCCACCAGTGATCTGACTAGCGGGCGGGGACACTACAATGAGCAGTTCTTC.

This clonotype has only a few counts. The CDR3 bases are TGTGCCAGCAGCTCGGACAGGGAGACAGGTCAGCCCCAGCATTTT. This encodes CASSSDRETGQPQHF. J is TRBJ1-5 and V is TRBV7-9, with TRBD1 matching over 8 bases. Germline V gives CDR1 SEHNR, CDR2 FQNEAQ (reference sequence). Trimming cost V 4 bases and J 6 bases; bases outside gene matches: 8. The CDR3 sequence is 15 residues long.

J is TRBJ2-7 and V is TRBV6-2 or TRBV6-3, with 9 bases aligning to TRBD1. Germline V gene sequence: CDR1 MNHEY, CDR2 SVGEGT. The trim removed 6 bases at V and 4 bases at J, leaving 7 bases unmatched. The CDR3 loop spans 14 amino acids. As DNA, the CDR3 is TGTGCCAGCAGGCCTACAGGGGGCGTTTACGAGCAGTACTTC. Its protein product is CASRPTGGVYEQYF.

The V gene is TRBV15, the J gene TRBJ2-1; 10 positions agree with TRBD2. The CDR3 totals 19 residues. CDR1 and CDR2 from the germline V gene are LNHNV and YYDKDF (reference sequence). Losses at the gene ends were 2 bases for V and 3 bases for J; bases not matched to a gene: 13. The CDR3 nucleotides are TGTGCCACCAGCAGAAAATATCCTAGCGGGAGATCCCTCTACAATGAGCAGTTCTTC. Translation gives CATSRKYPSGRSLYNEQFF.